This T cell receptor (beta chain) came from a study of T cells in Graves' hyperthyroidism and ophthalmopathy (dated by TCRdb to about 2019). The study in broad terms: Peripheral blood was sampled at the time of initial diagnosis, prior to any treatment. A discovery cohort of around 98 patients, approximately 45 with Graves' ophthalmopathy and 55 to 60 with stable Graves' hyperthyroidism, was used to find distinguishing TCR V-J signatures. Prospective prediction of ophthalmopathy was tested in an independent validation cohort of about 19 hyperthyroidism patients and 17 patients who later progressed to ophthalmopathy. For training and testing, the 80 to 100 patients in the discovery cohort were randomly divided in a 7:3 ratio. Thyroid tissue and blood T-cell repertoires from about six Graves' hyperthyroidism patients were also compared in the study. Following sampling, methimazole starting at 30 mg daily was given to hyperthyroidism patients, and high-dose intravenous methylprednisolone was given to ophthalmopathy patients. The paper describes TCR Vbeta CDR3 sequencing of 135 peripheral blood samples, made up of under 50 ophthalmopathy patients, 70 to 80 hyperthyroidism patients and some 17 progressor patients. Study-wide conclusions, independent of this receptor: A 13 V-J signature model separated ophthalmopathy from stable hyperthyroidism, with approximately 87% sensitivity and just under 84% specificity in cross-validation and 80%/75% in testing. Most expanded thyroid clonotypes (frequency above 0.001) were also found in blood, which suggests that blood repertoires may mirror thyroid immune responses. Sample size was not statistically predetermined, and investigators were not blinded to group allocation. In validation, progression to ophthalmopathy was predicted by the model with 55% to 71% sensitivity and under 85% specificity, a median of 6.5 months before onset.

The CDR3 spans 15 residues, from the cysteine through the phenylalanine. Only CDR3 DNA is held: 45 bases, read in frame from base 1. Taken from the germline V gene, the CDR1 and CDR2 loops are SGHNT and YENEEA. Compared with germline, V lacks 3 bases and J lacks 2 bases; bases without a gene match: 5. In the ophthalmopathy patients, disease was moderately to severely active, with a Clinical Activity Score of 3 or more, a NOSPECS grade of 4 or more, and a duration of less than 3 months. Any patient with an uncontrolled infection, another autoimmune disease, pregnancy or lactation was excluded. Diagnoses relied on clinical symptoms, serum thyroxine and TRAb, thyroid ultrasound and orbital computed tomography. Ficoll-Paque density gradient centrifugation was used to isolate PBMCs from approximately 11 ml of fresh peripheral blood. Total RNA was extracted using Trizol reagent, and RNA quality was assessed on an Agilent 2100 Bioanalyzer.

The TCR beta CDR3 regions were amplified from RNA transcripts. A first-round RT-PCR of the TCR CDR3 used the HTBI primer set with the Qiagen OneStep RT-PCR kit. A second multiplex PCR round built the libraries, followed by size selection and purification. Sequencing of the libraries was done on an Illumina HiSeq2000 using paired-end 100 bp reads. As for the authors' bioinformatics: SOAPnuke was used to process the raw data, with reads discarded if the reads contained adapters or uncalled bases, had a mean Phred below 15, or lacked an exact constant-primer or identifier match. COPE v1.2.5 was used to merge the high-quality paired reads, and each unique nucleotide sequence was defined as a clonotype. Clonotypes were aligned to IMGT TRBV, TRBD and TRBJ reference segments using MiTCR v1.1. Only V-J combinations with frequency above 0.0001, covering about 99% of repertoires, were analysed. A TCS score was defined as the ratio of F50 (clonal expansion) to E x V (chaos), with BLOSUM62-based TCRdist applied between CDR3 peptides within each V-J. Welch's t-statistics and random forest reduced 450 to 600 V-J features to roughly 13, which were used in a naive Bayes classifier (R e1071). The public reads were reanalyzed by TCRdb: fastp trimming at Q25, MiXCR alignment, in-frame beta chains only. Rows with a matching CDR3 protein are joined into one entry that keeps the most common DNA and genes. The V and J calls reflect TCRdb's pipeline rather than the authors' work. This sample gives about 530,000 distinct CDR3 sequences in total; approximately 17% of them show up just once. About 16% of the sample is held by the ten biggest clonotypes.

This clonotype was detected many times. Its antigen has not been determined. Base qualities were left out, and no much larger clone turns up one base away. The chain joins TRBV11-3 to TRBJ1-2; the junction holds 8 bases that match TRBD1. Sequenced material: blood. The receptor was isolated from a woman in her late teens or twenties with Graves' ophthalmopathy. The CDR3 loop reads CASSLRTGRNYGYTF. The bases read TGTGCCAGCAGCTTGAGGACAGGGAGGAACTATGGCTACACCTTC.